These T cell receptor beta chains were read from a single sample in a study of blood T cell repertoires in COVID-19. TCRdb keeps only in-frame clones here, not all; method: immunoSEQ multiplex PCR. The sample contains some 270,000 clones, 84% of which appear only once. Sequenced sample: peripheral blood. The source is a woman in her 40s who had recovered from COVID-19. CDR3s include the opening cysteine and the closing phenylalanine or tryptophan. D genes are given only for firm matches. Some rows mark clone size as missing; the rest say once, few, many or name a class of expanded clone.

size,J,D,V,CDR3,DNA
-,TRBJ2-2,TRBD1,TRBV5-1,CASSLGGGMTGELFF,TGCGCCAGCAGCTTGGGAGGGGGCATGACCGGGGAGCTGTTTTTT
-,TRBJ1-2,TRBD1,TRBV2,CASSSQGAFGYTF,TGTGCCAGCAGCTCGCAGGGGGCTTTTGGCTACACCTTC
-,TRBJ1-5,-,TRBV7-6,CASSLFAGLTHQPQHF,TGTGCCAGCAGCTTATTCGCAGGGTTAACACATCAGCCCCAGCATTTT
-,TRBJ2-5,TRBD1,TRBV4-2,CASSQGRTGGGQETQYF,TGTGCCAGCAGCCAGGGTCGGACAGGGGGTGGCCAAGAGACCCAGTACTTC
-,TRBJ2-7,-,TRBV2,CATAVGGSSYEQYF,TGTGCCACCGCCGTGGGGGGAAGCTCCTACGAGCAGTACTTC
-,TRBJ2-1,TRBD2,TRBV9,CASSVEGAGDYNEQFF,TGTGCCAGCAGCGTAGAAGGAGCGGGGGATTACAATGAGCAGTTCTTC
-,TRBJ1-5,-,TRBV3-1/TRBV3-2,CASSQGYGNQPQHF,TGTGCCAGCAGCCAAGGTTATGGCAATCAGCCCCAGCATTTT
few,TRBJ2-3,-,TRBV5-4,CASSLERADTQYF,TGTGCCAGCAGCTTGGAACGGGCAGATACGCAGTATTTT
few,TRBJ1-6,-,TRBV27,CASSLAGSPLHF,TGTGCCAGCAGTTTAGCGGGATCACCCCTCCACTTT
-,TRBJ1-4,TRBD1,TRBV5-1,CASSLADRGREKLFF,TGCGCCAGCAGCTTGGCGGACAGGGGGCGTGAAAAACTGTTTTTT
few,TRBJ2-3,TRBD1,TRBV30,CAWSPPGQGVGDTQYF,TGTGCCTGGAGTCCCCCCGGTCAGGGGGTCGGGGATACGCAGTATTTT
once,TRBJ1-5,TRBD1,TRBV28,CASSGDSYSNQPQHF,TGTGCCAGCAGCGGGGACAGTTATAGCAATCAGCCCCAGCATTTT
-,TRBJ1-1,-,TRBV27,CASGPSVSMNTEAFF,TGTGCCAGCGGTCCTTCGGTAAGCATGAACACTGAAGCTTTCTTT
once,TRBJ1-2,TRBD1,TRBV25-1,CASSGQGVSYGYTF,TGTGCCAGCAGTGGACAGGGGGTTAGCTATGGCTACACCTTC
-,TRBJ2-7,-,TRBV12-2,CASRCLGTLDTYEQYF,TGTGCAAGTCGCTGTCTCGGGACACTCGATACCTACGAGCAGTACTTC
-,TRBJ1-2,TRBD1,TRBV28,CASSPTGDYGYTF,TGTGCCAGCAGCCCGACAGGGGACTATGGCTACACCTTC
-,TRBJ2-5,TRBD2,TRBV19,CASSLGLAGGRETQYF,TGTGCCAGTAGTTTGGGACTAGCGGGGGGGCGAGAGACCCAGTACTTC
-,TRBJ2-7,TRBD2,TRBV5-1,CASSGRGLADSYEQYF,TGCGCCAGCAGCGGACGGGGACTAGCGGACTCCTACGAGCAGTACTTC
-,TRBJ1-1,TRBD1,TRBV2,CASRRGQGSWDTEAFF,TGTGCCAGCAGGAGGGGACAGGGTAGTTGGGACACTGAAGCTTTCTTT
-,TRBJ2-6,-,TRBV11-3,CASSLDLGAGANVLTF,TGTGCCAGCAGCTTAGATCTCGGGGCTGGGGCCAACGTCCTGACTTTC
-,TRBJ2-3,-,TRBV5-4,CASSVDIPDTQYF,TGTGCCAGCAGCGTCGACATTCCAGATACGCAGTATTTT
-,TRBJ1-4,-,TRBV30,CAWSPNREEKLFF,TGTGCCTGGAGCCCCAACAGGGAAGAAAAACTGTTTTTT
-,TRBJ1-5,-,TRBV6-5,CASSYGGNQPQHF,TGTGCCAGCAGTTACGGCGGAAATCAGCCCCAGCATTTT
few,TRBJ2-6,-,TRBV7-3,CASSFTSGANVLTF,TGTGCCAGCAGCTTCACTTCTGGGGCCAACGTCCTGACTTTC
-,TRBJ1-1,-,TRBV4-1,CASSQEVGRSANTEAFF,TGCGCCAGCAGCCAAGAAGTAGGGAGATCTGCTAACACTGAAGCTTTCTTT
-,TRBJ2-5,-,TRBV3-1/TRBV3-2,CASSQIGGGWETQYF,TGTGCCAGCAGCCAGATAGGAGGGGGCTGGGAGACCCAGTACTTC
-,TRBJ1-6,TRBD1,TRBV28,CASRPSGTDNSPLHF,TGTGCCAGCAGACCGTCCGGGACAGATAATTCACCCCTCCACTTT
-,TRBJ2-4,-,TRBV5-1,CASSPQALAKNIQYF,TGCGCCAGCAGCCCCCAGGCACTAGCCAAAAACATTCAGTACTTC